The sequence of this TCR beta chain was determined in a study of T cell repertoires in cytomegalovirus infection. Study overall: Indications of both CMV infection and matching HLA type were provided by public TCR beta signatures. Points from the study as a whole: The ex vivo response was dominated by HLA-C-restricted CMV-specific TCR beta clonotypes.

This clonotype occurred many times. Its target is unknown. TCRdb re-called the reads through MiXCR, storing one row per CDR3 protein. The table includes 100,000 or so distinct CDR3 sequences, 16% detected once. Sequenced material: PBMCs. The receptor comes from a human donor in good health (CMV status not recorded). Some clones in this sample may be carry-over from other donors' samples.

CDR3: CATSIEGSNSGANVLTF. Here the CDR3 DNA reads TGTGCCACCTCAATAGAAGGGTCCAACTCTGGGGCCAACGTCCTGACTTTC. The V call is TRBV15, the J call TRBJ2-6; D is unresolved. This CDR3 has 17 amino acids. With 8 bases removed from V and 0 bases from J, the gap between germline ends came to 17 bases. Germline CDR1 LNHNV, CDR2 YYDKDF (reference sequence).